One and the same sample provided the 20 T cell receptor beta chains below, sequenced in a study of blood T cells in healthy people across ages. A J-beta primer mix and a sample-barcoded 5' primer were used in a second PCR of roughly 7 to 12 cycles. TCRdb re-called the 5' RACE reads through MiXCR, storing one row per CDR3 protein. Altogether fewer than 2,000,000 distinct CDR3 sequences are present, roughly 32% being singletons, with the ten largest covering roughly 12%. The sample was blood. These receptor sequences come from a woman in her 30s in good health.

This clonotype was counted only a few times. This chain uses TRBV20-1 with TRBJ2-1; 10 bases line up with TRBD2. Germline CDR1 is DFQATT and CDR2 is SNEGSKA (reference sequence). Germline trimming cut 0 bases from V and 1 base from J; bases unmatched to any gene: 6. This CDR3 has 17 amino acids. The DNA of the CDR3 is TGCAGTGCTAGAGAGCTAGCGGGAGTAAGGTCCTACAATGAGCAGTTCTTC. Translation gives CSARELAGVRSYNEQFF.

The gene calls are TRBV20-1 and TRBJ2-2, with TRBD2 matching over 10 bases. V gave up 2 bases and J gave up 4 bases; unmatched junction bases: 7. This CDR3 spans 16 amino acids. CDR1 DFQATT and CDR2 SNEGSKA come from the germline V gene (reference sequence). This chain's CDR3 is CSARKAGGPGTGELFF. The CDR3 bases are TGCAGTGCTAGAAAAGCGGGAGGGCCGGGCACCGGGGAGCTGTTTTTT.

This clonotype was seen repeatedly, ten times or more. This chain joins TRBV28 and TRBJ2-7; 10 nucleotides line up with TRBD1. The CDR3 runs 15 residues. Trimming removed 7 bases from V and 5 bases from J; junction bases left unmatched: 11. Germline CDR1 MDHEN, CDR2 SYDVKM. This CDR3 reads CASISAGTGANEQYF. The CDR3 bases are TGTGCCAGCATATCCGCCGGGACAGGGGCGAACGAGCAGTACTTC.

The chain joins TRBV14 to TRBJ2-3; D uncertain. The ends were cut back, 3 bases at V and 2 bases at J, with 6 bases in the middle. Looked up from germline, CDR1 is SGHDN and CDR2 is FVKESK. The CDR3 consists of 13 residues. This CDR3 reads CASSHRYTDTQYF. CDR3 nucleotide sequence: TGTGCCAGCAGCCACCGGTACACAGATACGCAGTATTTT.

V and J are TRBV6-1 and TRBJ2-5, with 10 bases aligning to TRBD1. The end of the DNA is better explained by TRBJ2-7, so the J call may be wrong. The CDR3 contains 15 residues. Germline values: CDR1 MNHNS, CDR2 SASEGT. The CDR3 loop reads CASSDIKGQGSEQYF. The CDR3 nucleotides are TGTGCCAGCAGTGACATCAAGGGACAGGGGTCCGAGCAGTACTTC.

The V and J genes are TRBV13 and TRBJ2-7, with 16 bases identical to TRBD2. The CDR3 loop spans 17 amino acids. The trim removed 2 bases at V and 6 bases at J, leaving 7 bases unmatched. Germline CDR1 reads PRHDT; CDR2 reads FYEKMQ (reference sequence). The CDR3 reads CASSLQGTSGGASEQYF. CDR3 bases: TGTGCCAGCAGCTTACAGGGGACTAGCGGGGGGGCTAGCGAGCAGTACTTC.

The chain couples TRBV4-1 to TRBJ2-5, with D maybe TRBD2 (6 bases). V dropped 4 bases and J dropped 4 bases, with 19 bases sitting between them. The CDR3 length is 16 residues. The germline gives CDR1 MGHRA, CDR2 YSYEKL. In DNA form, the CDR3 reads TGCGCCAGCAGCCGCTTTCTCCTAGCGAAAGGAGAGACCCAGTACTTC. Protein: CASSRFLLAKGETQYF.

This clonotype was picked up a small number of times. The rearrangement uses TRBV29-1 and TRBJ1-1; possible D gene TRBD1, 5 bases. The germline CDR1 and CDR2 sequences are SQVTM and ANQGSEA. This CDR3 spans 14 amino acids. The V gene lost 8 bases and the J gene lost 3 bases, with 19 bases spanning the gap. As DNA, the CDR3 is TGCAGCACCAAGACCGGGACCTTCTACACTGAAGCTTTCTTT. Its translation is CSTKTGTFYTEAFF.

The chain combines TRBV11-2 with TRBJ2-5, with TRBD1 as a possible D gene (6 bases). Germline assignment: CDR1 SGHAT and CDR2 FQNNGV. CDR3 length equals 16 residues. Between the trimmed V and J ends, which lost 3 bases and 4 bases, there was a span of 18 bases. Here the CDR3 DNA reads TGTGCCAGCAGCTTGAGGGCTTTCACAGGGCGAGAGACCCAGTACTTC. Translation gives CASSLRAFTGRETQYF.

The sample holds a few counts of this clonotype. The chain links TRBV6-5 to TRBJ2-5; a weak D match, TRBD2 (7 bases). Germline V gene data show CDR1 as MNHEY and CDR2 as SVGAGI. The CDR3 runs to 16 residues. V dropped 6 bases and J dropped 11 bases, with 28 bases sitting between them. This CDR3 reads CASSPETWGGLREQYF. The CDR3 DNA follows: TGTGCCAGCAGCCCGGAGACGTGGGGGGGCTTGAGGGAGCAGTACTTC.

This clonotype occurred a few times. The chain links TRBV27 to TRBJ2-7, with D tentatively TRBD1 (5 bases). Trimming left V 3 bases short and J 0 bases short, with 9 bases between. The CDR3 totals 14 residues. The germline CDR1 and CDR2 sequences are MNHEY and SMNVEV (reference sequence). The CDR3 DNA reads TGTGCCAGCAGTTTTGACCAGGGCTCCTACGAGCAGTACTTC. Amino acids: CASSFDQGSYEQYF.

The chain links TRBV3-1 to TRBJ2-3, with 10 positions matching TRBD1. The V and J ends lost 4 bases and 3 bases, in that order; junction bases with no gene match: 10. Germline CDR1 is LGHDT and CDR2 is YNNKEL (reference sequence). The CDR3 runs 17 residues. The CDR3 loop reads CASSLDRDRGSTDTQYF. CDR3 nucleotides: TGTGCCAGCAGCCTTGACCGGGACAGGGGTTCGACAGATACGCAGTATTTT.

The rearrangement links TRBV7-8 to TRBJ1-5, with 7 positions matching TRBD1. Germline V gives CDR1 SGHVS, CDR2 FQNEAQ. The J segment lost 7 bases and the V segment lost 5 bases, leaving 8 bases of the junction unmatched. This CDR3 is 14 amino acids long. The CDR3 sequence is CASSPDRAYQPQHF. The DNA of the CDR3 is TGTGCCAGCAGCCCCGACAGGGCGTACCAGCCCCAGCATTTT.

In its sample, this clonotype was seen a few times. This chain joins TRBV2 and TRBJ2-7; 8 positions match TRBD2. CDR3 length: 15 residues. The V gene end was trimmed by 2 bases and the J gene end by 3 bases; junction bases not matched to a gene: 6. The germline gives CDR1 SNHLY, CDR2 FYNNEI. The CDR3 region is CASSENSGGVYEQYF. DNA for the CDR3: TGTGCCAGCAGTGAAAACAGCGGGGGCGTCTACGAGCAGTACTTC.

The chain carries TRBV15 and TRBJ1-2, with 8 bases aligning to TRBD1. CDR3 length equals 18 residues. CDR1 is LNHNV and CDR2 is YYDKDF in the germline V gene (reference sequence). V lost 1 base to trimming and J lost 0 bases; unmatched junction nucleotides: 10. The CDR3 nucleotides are TGTGCCACCAGCAGAGTCCCGGACAGGGATCATACTAACTATGGCTACACCTTC. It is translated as CATSRVPDRDHTNYGYTF. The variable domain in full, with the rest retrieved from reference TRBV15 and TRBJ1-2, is DAMVIQNPRYQVTQFGKPVTLSCSQTLNHNVMYWYQQKSSQAPKLLFHYYDKDFNNEADTPDNFQSRRPNTSFCFLDIRSPGLGDTAMYLCATSRVPDRDHTNYGYTFGSGTRLTVV.

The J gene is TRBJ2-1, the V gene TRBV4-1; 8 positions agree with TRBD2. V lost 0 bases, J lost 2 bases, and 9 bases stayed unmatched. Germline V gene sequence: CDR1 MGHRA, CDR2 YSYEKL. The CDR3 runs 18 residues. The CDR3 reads CASSQDGGSGATYNEQFF. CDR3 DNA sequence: TGCGCCAGCAGCCAAGACGGGGGTAGCGGGGCCACCTACAATGAGCAGTTCTTC.

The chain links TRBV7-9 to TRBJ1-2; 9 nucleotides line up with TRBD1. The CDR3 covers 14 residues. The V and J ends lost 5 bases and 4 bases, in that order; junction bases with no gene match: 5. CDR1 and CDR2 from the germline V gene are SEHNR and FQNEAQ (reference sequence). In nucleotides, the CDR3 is TGTGCCAGCAGCGGACAGGGGAGCGGCTATGGCTACACCTTC. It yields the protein CASSGQGSGYGYTF.

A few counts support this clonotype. The CDR3 sequence: CAWSGTRLGDTEAFF. The CDR3 DNA sequence: TGTGCCTGGAGTGGAACCCGGTTAGGGGACACTGAAGCTTTCTTT. The chain is built from TRBV30 and TRBJ1-1; possibly TRBD1 for D (5 bases). CDR1 GTSNPN and CDR2 SVGIG come from the germline V gene (reference sequence). The CDR3 has 15 amino acids. Trimming took 1 base from V and 3 from J, leaving 15 bases between them.

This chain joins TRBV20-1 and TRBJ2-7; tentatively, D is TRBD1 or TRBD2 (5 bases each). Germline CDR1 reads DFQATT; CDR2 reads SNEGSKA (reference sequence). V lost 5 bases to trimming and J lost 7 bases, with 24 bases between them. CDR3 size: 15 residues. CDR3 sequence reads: CSASPMSRGAGEQYF. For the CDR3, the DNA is TGCAGTGCTTCCCCAATGTCTCGAGGGGCAGGGGAGCAGTACTTC.

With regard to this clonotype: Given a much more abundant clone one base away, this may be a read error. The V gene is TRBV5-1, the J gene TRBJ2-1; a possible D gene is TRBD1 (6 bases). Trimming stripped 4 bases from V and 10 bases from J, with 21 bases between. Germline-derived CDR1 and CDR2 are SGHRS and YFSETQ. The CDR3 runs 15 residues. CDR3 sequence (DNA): TGCGCCAGCAGCGTCGGGACATCAGGGTTGAAGGAGCAGTTCTTC. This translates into CASSVGTSGLKEQFF.